One and the same sample provided the 32 T cell receptor beta chains below, sequenced in a study of shared clonotypes between healthy human individuals. Only in-frame clones appear in the TCRdb table, and some are missing; sequencing was by immunoSEQ multiplex PCR. The table records roughly 1,800,000 clones, just under 95% of them present only once. The naive CD8 fraction comprised CD45RO-negative cells positively selected for CCR7 and excluded terminally differentiated effector memory CD45RA+ cells. The sample consisted of naive CD8+ T cells sorted from blood. Receptor source: a man aged 18 to 30 in good health.

This clone was observed once. The CDR3 DNA reads TGTGCCTGGAGTTACACCGGGGCCGGCTTCGGCTACACCTTC. Its protein is CAWSYTGAGFGYTF. The chain employs TRBV30 and TRBJ1-2, with a possible D match to TRBD1 (5 bases). With 2 bases removed from V and 8 bases from J, the gap between germline ends came to 18 bases. There are 14 residues in the CDR3. Germline values: CDR1 GTSNPN, CDR2 SVGIG (reference sequence).

The table lists this clone with a count of one. The chain combines TRBV19 with TRBJ2-3, with D maybe TRBD2 (6 bases). Between the trimmed V and J ends, which lost 5 bases and 0 bases, there was a span of 15 bases. Per the germline V gene, CDR1 is LNHDA and CDR2 is SQIVND (reference sequence). The CDR3 contains 16 residues. The CDR3 nucleotides are TGTGCCAGTAGTCCCCGGGACTCCTTGAGCACAGATACGCAGTATTTT. Protein: CASSPRDSLSTDTQYF.

This clone came up once. This sequence joins TRBV12-5 and TRBJ1-2; TRBD1 agrees at 8 bases. The V and J ends lost 1 base and 2 bases, in that order; junction bases with no gene match: 9. The CDR3 is 17 residues long. CDR1 is LGHNT, CDR2 FRNRAP, per germline. The CDR3 sequence: CASGLDYDRGENYGYTF. The CDR3 DNA is TGTGCTAGTGGTTTGGATTACGACAGGGGAGAGAACTATGGCTACACCTTC. The full variable domain, completed using reference TRBV12-5 and TRBJ1-2, is DARVTQTPRHKVTEMGQEVTMRCQPILGHNTVFWYRQTMMQGLELLAYFRNRAPLDDSGMPKDRFSAEMPDATLATLKIQPSEPRDSAVYFCASGLDYDRGENYGYTFGSGTRLTVV.

The rearrangement joins TRBV6-6 to TRBJ1-5; TRBD1 aligns across 9 bases. The CDR3 spans 15 residues. V shed 0 bases and J 10 bases; nucleotides not matched to a gene: 7. The V gene's germline CDR1 is MNHNY and CDR2 SVGAGI (reference sequence). CDR3 residues: CASSYSGQGVNPQHF. In DNA, the CDR3 is TGTGCCAGCAGTTACTCGGGACAGGGTGTCAATCCCCAGCATTTT.

The chain links TRBV7-2 to TRBJ2-5, with D perhaps matching TRBD2 (6 bases). Trimming took 5 bases from V and 5 from J, leaving 24 bases between them. This CDR3 spans 17 amino acids. In germline, CDR1 is SGHTA, CDR2 FQGNSA. The CDR3 is CASSPPSGAGRWETQYF. CDR3 nucleotides: TGTGCCAGCAGCCCTCCTTCCGGGGCGGGACGGTGGGAGACCCAGTACTTC.

Remarks on this clone: Other DNA sequences of this sample code for an identical CDR3. V usage is TRBV5-4 and J usage is TRBJ1-1; the match to TRBD1 covers 9 bases. The J segment lost 5 bases and the V segment lost 0 bases, leaving 2 bases of the junction unmatched. This CDR3 is 14 amino acids long. Germline CDR1 is SGHNT and CDR2 is YYREEE (reference sequence). The CDR3 here is CASSLGQGGTEAFF. The CDR3 DNA is TGTGCCAGCAGCTTGGGACAGGGGGGAACTGAAGCTTTCTTT.

The rearrangement links TRBV10-3 to TRBJ2-3, with 9 bases aligning to TRBD2. The CDR3 extends over 13 amino acids. V lost 2 bases and J lost 6; bases outside the gene matches: 0. Germline V gives CDR1 ENHRY, CDR2 SYGVKD. The chain's CDR3 is CAISEGLADTQYF. The CDR3 DNA reads TGTGCCATCAGTGAGGGACTAGCGGATACGCAGTATTTT.

Here the CDR3 reads CASSPRIAGGSSGELFF. Written as DNA, the CDR3 is TGCGCCAGCAGCCCACGGATAGCGGGAGGGTCCTCCGGGGAGCTGTTTTTT. J is TRBJ2-2 and V is TRBV5-1, with 11 nucleotides matching TRBD2. This CDR3 is 17 amino acids long. From germline, CDR1 is SGHRS and CDR2 YFSETQ. The V segment lost 4 bases and the J segment 6 bases; nucleotides outside the gene matches: 11.

V and J are TRBV29-1 and TRBJ2-2; TRBD1 matches at 7 bases. The V gene end was trimmed by 6 bases and the J gene end by 1 base; junction bases not matched to a gene: 8. The germline CDR1 and CDR2 sequences are SQVTM and ANQGSEA. This CDR3 is 15 amino acids long. The CDR3 DNA is TGCAGCGTGCGACGAACAGGGGTGAACACCGGGGAGCTGTTTTTT. This sequence encodes CSVRRTGVNTGELFF.

V usage is TRBV27 and J usage is TRBJ2-5, with D perhaps TRBD1 or TRBD2 (5 bases each). The CDR3 totals 13 residues. Trimming removed 5 bases at V and 5 bases at J, with 12 bases between. CDR1 is MNHEY, CDR2 SMNVEV, per germline (reference sequence). The CDR3 loop reads CASSKMGEETQYF. The CDR3 DNA follows: TGTGCCAGCAGTAAAATGGGGGAGGAGACCCAGTACTTC.

The CDR3 DNA follows: TGTGCCACCAGCAGGGGACTAGGGGGGGAGCTGTTTTTT. It specifies CATSRGLGGELFF. This chain links TRBV15 with TRBJ2-2; 8 nucleotides line up with TRBD2. CDR1 is LNHNV, CDR2 YYDKDF, per germline (reference sequence). The CDR3 is made up of 13 amino acids. V trimming: 3 bases; J trimming: 8 bases; junction bases outside the gene matches: 2.

For this clone: In the same sample, other DNA sequences code for this CDR3. This chain joins TRBV28 and TRBJ2-3, with D perhaps being TRBD1 or TRBD2 (5 bases each). The CDR3 spans 14 residues. Deletions cut 3 bases from V and 1 base from J, with 8 bases between. Germline V lookup: CDR1 MDHEN, CDR2 SYDVKM. The DNA of the CDR3 is TGTGCCAGCAGTTTGCAGGGAGGCACAGATACGCAGTATTTT. Translating it yields CASSLQGGTDTQYF.

This chain connects TRBV7-9 to TRBJ1-4; 7 nucleotides align to TRBD1. This CDR3 is built from 16 residues. Germline trimming cut 3 bases from V and 8 bases from J; bases unmatched to any gene: 12. Germline V gene lookup returns CDR1 SEHNR and CDR2 FQNEAQ (reference sequence). The CDR3 coding sequence is TGTGCCAGCAGCTTTAAGGGGGCAGGGGAAGGCGAAAAACTGTTTTTT. It yields the protein CASSFKGAGEGEKLFF.

The chain is built from TRBV5-1 and TRBJ2-2, with 7 bases matching TRBD2. Germline V gene data show CDR1 as SGHRS and CDR2 as YFSETQ. Trimming cost V 0 bases and J 6 bases; bases outside gene matches: 2. This CDR3 is 14 amino acids long. CDR3 in amino acids: CASSLDLAAGELFF. The CDR3 nucleotides read TGCGCCAGCAGCTTGGATCTAGCGGCCGGGGAGCTGTTTTTT. Based on the CDR3 plus reference TRBV5-1 and TRBJ2-2, the full variable domain is KAGVTQTPRYLIKTRGQQVTLSCSPISGHRSVSWYQQTPGQGLQFLFEYFSETQRNKGNFPGRFSGRQFSNSRSEMNVSTLELGDSALYLCASSLDLAAGELFFGEGSRLTVL.

V usage is TRBV4-3 and J usage is TRBJ1-1; TRBD1 aligns across 8 bases. The CDR3 loop spans 16 amino acids. Per the germline V gene, CDR1 is LGHNA and CDR2 is YSLEER. Unmatched junction bases numbered 8, after V lost 0 bases and J lost 5 bases. The CDR3 region has the DNA TGCGCCAGCAGCCAAGAGCCCGGACAGGGAACGACTGAAGCTTTCTTT. This sequence encodes CASSQEPGQGTTEAFF.

The gene calls are TRBV7-9 and TRBJ2-7, with 8 bases identical to TRBD2. In germline, CDR1 is SEHNR, CDR2 FQNEAQ (reference sequence). There are 16 residues in the CDR3. V lost 5 bases and J lost 0; bases outside the gene matches: 9. CDR3 bases: TGTGCCAGCAGCCCCTGGAGCGGGGGACTCTCCTACGAGCAGTACTTC. It yields the protein CASSPWSGGLSYEQYF.

The V and J genes are TRBV4-1 and TRBJ1-4; 10 bases agree with TRBD1. The trim removed 4 bases at V and 0 bases at J, leaving 2 bases unmatched. There are 16 residues in the CDR3. The V gene's germline CDR1 is MGHRA and CDR2 YSYEKL. The CDR3 coding sequence is TGCGCCAGCAGCCGGACAGGGGGGGCAACTAATGAAAAACTGTTTTTT. The encoded protein is CASSRTGGATNEKLFF.

J is TRBJ2-3 and V is TRBV27, with 10 bases aligning to TRBD2. The CDR3 has 17 amino acids. Germline lookup yields CDR1 MNHEY and CDR2 SMNVEV (reference sequence). V shed 4 bases, J shed 5 bases, and the junction held 12 bases outside the gene matches. In DNA form, the CDR3 reads TGTGCCAGCAGTTCCCCATTGCTAGCGGGGGTACAAGATACGCAGTATTTT. This encodes CASSSPLLAGVQDTQYF.

This sequence joins TRBV6-5 and TRBJ2-5; possible D gene TRBD1, 6 bases. The V gene's germline CDR1 is MNHEY and CDR2 SVGAGI. The CDR3 runs 12 residues. Trimming left V 6 bases short and J 5 bases short, with 10 bases between. The CDR3 protein is CASRTGTETQYF. The CDR3 nucleotides are TGTGCCAGCAGGACAGGAACCGAGACCCAGTACTTC.

This clone has just a few counts. The genes are TRBV9 and TRBJ1-1; D is unclear. Germline lookup yields CDR1 SGDLS and CDR2 YYNGEE. The CDR3 consists of 14 residues. V lost 2 bases and J 1 base, leaving 9 bases between the germline ends. This CDR3 is CASSVWAANTEAFF. In nucleotides, the CDR3 is TGTGCCAGCAGCGTCTGGGCAGCGAACACTGAAGCTTTCTTT.

This chain joins TRBV7-9 and TRBJ2-1; no clear D. Germline CDR1 reads SEHNR; CDR2 reads FQNEAQ (reference sequence). Trimming removed 3 bases from V and 7 bases from J, with 10 bases in between. The CDR3 sequence is 13 residues long. For the CDR3, the DNA is TGTGCCAGCAGCTTCGGCGAACGGAATGAGCAGTTCTTC. Protein sequence: CASSFGERNEQFF.

V usage is TRBV9 and J usage is TRBJ2-3, with D perhaps matching TRBD2 (6 bases). CDR1 is SGDLS and CDR2 is YYNGEE in the germline V gene. Between the trimmed V and J ends, which lost 3 bases and 0 bases, there was a span of 14 bases. The CDR3 runs to 16 residues. The CDR3 is CASSASRTTSTDTQYF. The CDR3 DNA reads as TGTGCCAGCAGCGCCAGTAGGACTACCAGCACAGATACGCAGTATTTT.

This clone was detected once. This chain links TRBV4-2 with TRBJ2-4; D is possibly TRBD1 (5 bases). Germline loops: CDR1 LGHNA, CDR2 YNFKEQ. The CDR3 totals 18 residues. V lost 2 bases and J 1 base, leaving 18 bases between the germline ends. The CDR3 coding sequence is TGTGCCAGCAGCCAACTAATTGAAAGGGGCCTGGCCAAAAACATTCAGTACTTC. The encoded protein is CASSQLIERGLAKNIQYF.

The chain employs TRBV25-1 and TRBJ1-4; D gene unclear. CDR1 MGHDK and CDR2 SYGVNS come from the germline V gene. The ends were cut back, 4 bases at V and 7 bases at J, with 13 bases in the middle. CDR3 length equals 14 residues. The CDR3 sequence: CASSGPELGEKLFF. In DNA, the CDR3 is TGTGCCAGCAGTGGACCGGAGTTGGGTGAAAAACTGTTTTTT.

In regard to this clone: Other DNA sequences within the sample encode an identical CDR3. This chain uses TRBV5-1 with TRBJ1-4; TRBD1 might be the D (5 bases). CDR1 and CDR2 from the germline V gene are SGHRS and YFSETQ. The V and J ends lost 1 base and 5 bases respectively, with 9 bases between them. The CDR3 contains 14 residues. The DNA of the CDR3 is TGCGCCAGCAGCTTGCAGGGTCCGAATGAAAAACTGTTTTTT. This gives the protein CASSLQGPNEKLFF.

Concerning this clone: Other DNA sequences in this sample translate to the same CDR3. The chain couples TRBV9 to TRBJ2-2; D gene unclear. Between the trimmed V and J ends, which lost 2 bases and 6 bases, there was a span of 8 bases. The length of the CDR3 is 13 residues. Germline CDR1 and CDR2: SGDLS and YYNGEE. Here the CDR3 reads CASSVVGSGELFF. In DNA, the CDR3 is TGTGCCAGCAGCGTCGTGGGGTCCGGGGAGCTGTTTTTT.

This clone has only a few counts. The chain recombines TRBV18 with TRBJ1-5, with D perhaps TRBD1 (5 bases). The CDR3 covers 14 residues. V lost 2 bases and J lost 5, with 10 bases in between. Germline V gene data show CDR1 as KGHSH and CDR2 as LQKENI. Written as DNA, the CDR3 is TGTGCCAGCTCACCAGAGGGCAGGGATCAGCCCCAGCATTTT. This codes for CASSPEGRDQPQHF. The full variable domain, rest sourced from reference TRBV18 and TRBJ1-5, is NAGVMQNPRHLVRRRGQEARLRCSPMKGHSHVYWYRQLPEEGLKFMVYLQKENIIDESGMPKERFSAEFPKEGPSILRIQQVVRGDSAAYFCASSPEGRDQPQHFGDGTRLSIL.

In regard to this clone: The sample contains more than one DNA sequence encoding this CDR3. The chain joins TRBV5-4 to TRBJ2-7; D perhaps matches TRBD1 (6 bases). Per germline, CDR1 SGHNT and CDR2 YYREEE (reference sequence). This CDR3 region has 14 residues. V was clipped by 4 bases and J by 0 bases, with 11 bases between them. The DNA of the CDR3 is TGTGCCAGCAGCACAGGGACAAGCTCCTACGAGCAGTACTTC. Translating it yields CASSTGTSSYEQYF.

The chain joins TRBV6-4 to TRBJ1-5; the D gene is possibly TRBD1 (6 bases). CDR1 MRHNA and CDR2 SNTAGT come from the germline V gene. V was cut by 4 bases and J by 15 bases, with 19 bases left in between. The CDR3 contains 13 residues. CDR3 in amino acids: CASSGGLVTGSHF. The CDR3 nucleotides read TGTGCCAGCAGTGGGGGGTTGGTGACAGGATCGCATTTT.

This clone appeared a single time. This chain connects TRBV28 to TRBJ2-5; a weak D match, TRBD1 (6 bases). CDR1 is MDHEN, CDR2 SYDVKM, per germline. The CDR3 sequence is 15 residues long. The V and J ends lost 1 base and 1 base respectively, with 10 bases between them. The CDR3 spells CASSLSSGAQETQYF. The CDR3 DNA reads TGTGCCAGCAGTTTATCCTCAGGGGCCCAAGAGACCCAGTACTTC.

As concerns this clone: At the DNA level, this CDR3 is encoded by other sequences in the same sample as well. The J gene is TRBJ2-7, the V gene TRBV5-1; D gene uncertain. This CDR3 comprises 14 residues. Germline V CDR1 and CDR2: SGHRS, YFSETQ. V was clipped by 0 bases and J by 2 bases, with 9 bases between them. This CDR3 reads CASSLAGVPYEQYF. DNA of the CDR3: TGCGCCAGCAGCTTGGCCGGAGTCCCCTACGAGCAGTACTTC.

This clone appeared a single time. V is TRBV5-4 and J is TRBJ2-1; D gene uncertain. The CDR3 runs to 12 residues. V shed 2 bases and J shed 12 bases, with 12 bases lying between them. Germline loops: CDR1 SGHNT, CDR2 YYREEE (reference sequence). The CDR3 is CASSLRAPPQFF. For the CDR3, the DNA is TGTGCCAGCAGCTTAAGGGCCCCCCCGCAGTTCTTC.